This TCR beta chain comes out of a study of T cell responses to AZD1222 COVID-19 vaccine. Study outcomes and limitations: The CD4 TCRs associated with vaccination extended across spike and predominated at 160-218 and 743-854.

As regards this clone: Its antigen is unidentified.

Trimming at V came to 6 bases and at J to 5 bases, leaving 19 bases not matched to a gene. The CDR3 is 19 residues long. Looked up from germline, CDR1 is WNHNN and CDR2 is SYGVQD (reference sequence). The method was immunoSEQ multiplex PCR; TCRdb's version includes in-frame clones alone and lacks a portion of them. Of about 130,000 clones listed, roughly 86% are singletons. The chain couples TRBV10-1 to TRBJ2-5; 12 bases are shared with TRBD2. The receptor's source is an adult who received the AZD1222 COVID-19 vaccine. Sequencing was performed on peripheral blood, taken 28 days after the second AZD1222 dose. The CDR3, as DNA: TGCGCCAGCAGACTGCTCCTAGCGGGAGGGCCAAGGATAATGGAGACCCAGTACTTC. Amino acid sequence: CASRLLLAGGPRIMETQYF.